One sample yielded the 19 T cell receptor beta chains listed below, sequenced in a study of cytomegalovirus exposure and HLA in healthy donors. The assay was immunoSEQ multiplex PCR, and TCRdb's table has in-frame clones only and misses some. The profile shows hundreds of thousands of clones, around 86% of them singletons. The sequenced sample was PBMCs. Source of these receptors: a woman aged 18-30 years in good health and CMV-seropositive.

The J gene is TRBJ2-5, the V gene TRBV6-5; TRBD2 might be the D (6 bases). CDR1 and CDR2 from the germline V gene are MNHEY and SVGAGI. Trimming removed 0 bases at V and 4 bases at J, with 9 bases between. This CDR3 spans 14 amino acids. The CDR3 DNA reads TGTGCCAGCAGTTACTCTGGCGGGGTAGAGACCCAGTACTTC. Translating gives CASSYSGGVETQYF.

A word on this clone: A read error may produce the germline difference seen at one junction end. The chain carries TRBV5-5 and TRBJ2-7; 9 bases are a match to TRBD1. The CDR3 spans 15 residues. Germline lookup yields CDR1 SGHKS and CDR2 YYEKEE (reference sequence). The DNA of the CDR3 is TGTGCCAGCAGCTTCACAGGGGGCGCCTCCAACGAGCAGTACTTC. Its translation: CASSFTGGASNEQYF.

This chain links TRBV28 with TRBJ1-5; a possible D gene is TRBD1 (5 bases). The germline CDR1 and CDR2 sequences are MDHEN and SYDVKM. The CDR3 sequence is 19 residues long. The ends were cut back, 0 bases at V and 2 bases at J, with 20 bases in the middle. CDR3 nucleotide sequence: TGTGCCAGCAGTTTATGGCAGTTGGGGCGGCGGGAAGGCAATCAGCCCCAGCATTTT. Translating it yields CASSLWQLGRREGNQPQHF.

V gene TRBV18 combines with J gene TRBJ1-2; TRBD1 matches 7 bases. After removal of 4 bases from V and 2 bases from J, the junction contained 4 bases not matched to a gene. The CDR3 totals 14 residues. Germline lookup yields CDR1 KGHSH and CDR2 LQKENI. Here the CDR3 DNA reads TGTGCCAGCTCACAGGGGGCAAGCAACTATGGCTACACCTTC. As protein: CASSQGASNYGYTF.

In this sample, this clone turned up once. The chain has TRBV27 and TRBJ2-3; D might be TRBD2 (5 bases). V was cut by 7 bases and J by 2 bases, with 13 bases left in between. The CDR3 spans 14 residues. Per the germline V gene, CDR1 is MNHEY and CDR2 is SMNVEV (reference sequence). The CDR3 DNA reads as TGTGCCAGCAACCCTCACGGGAACACAGATACGCAGTATTTT. This translates into CASNPHGNTDTQYF.

The V call is TRBV25-1, the J call TRBJ2-2; 7 bases line up with TRBD1. The junction had 4 bases not matched to a gene; V was cut back by 5 bases and J by 4 bases. This CDR3 has 14 amino acids. Germline values: CDR1 MGHDK, CDR2 SYGVNS. The CDR3 coding sequence is TGTGCCAGCAGTATACGGACAGGCACCGGGGAGCTGTTTTTT. As protein: CASSIRTGTGELFF.

The rearrangement links TRBV19 to TRBJ2-7, with 7 positions matching TRBD1. This CDR3 comprises 15 residues. With V trimmed by 1 base and J by 0 bases, 3 bases remained unmatched. Germline V lookup: CDR1 LNHDA, CDR2 SQIVND (reference sequence). The CDR3, as DNA: TGTGCCAGTAGTATAGTTGGGACAGCCTCCTACGAGCAGTACTTC. Residues: CASSIVGTASYEQYF.

This clone occurred a few times. This chain connects TRBV7-6 to TRBJ2-2; 7 bases are shared with TRBD2. Germline values: CDR1 SGHVS, CDR2 FNYEAQ. The V segment lost 2 bases and the J segment 8 bases; nucleotides outside the gene matches: 8. The CDR3 loop spans 15 amino acids. CDR3 amino acids: CASSLHGLADGELFF. The CDR3 bases are TGTGCCAGCAGCTTACATGGGCTAGCGGATGGGGAGCTGTTTTTT.

CDR3 residues: CASSLENEQFF. CDR3 DNA sequence: TGTGCCAGCAGCTTAGAGAACGAGCAGTTCTTC. The chain recombines TRBV7-3 with TRBJ2-1; D unresolved. CDR1 and CDR2 (germline): SGHTA, FQGTGA. V was pared by 2 bases and J by 10 bases, with 6 bases between. The CDR3 runs to 11 residues. Full variable domain (remainder filled in from reference TRBV7-3 and TRBJ2-1): GAGVSQTPSNKVTEKGKYVELRCDPISGHTALYWYRQSLGQGPEFLIYFQGTGAADDSGLPNDRFFAVRPEGSVSTLKIQRTERGDSAVYLCASSLENEQFFGPGTRLTVL.

This clone was seen only a few times. This chain connects TRBV29-1 to TRBJ2-4; 7 bases are a match to TRBD1. The J segment lost 3 bases and the V segment lost 7 bases, leaving 12 bases of the junction unmatched. Germline assignment: CDR1 SQVTM and CDR2 ANQGSEA. The CDR3 extends over 15 amino acids. CDR3 region: CSANLQGYGKNIQYF. The CDR3 region has the DNA TGCAGCGCCAACTTACAGGGGTACGGCAAAAACATTCAGTACTTC.

The chain combines TRBV9 with TRBJ2-3, with TRBD2 as a possible D gene (6 bases). CDR3 length equals 15 residues. Deletions cut 6 bases from V and 0 bases from J, with 14 bases between. The germline V gene encodes CDR1 SGDLS and CDR2 YYNGEE. The CDR3 reads CASTLGGVSTDTQYF. The CDR3 DNA is TGTGCCAGCACCCTCGGCGGGGTTAGCACAGATACGCAGTATTTT.

This clone was counted once. The chain couples TRBV4-1 to TRBJ2-3; possibly TRBD1 for D (6 bases). Between the trimmed V and J ends, which lost 3 bases and 3 bases, there was a span of 10 bases. CDR3 length equals 14 residues. Germline CDR1 MGHRA, CDR2 YSYEKL. This chain's CDR3 is CASSHRDTTDTQYF. As DNA, the CDR3 is TGCGCCAGCAGCCACCGGGACACTACAGATACGCAGTATTTT.

This rearrangement joins TRBV4-2 to TRBJ2-3; D remains ambiguous. The CDR3 totals 13 residues. Germline lookup yields CDR1 LGHNA and CDR2 YNFKEQ. Trimming pared 1 base from V and 9 bases from J, leaving 11 bases between. CDR3 sequence (DNA): TGTGCCAGCAGCCAAGGCGCCCTAGACACGCAGTATTTT. This encodes CASSQGALDTQYF.

The chain carries TRBV2 and TRBJ1-2; D might be TRBD1 (5 bases). The CDR3 sequence is 15 residues long. Germline loops: CDR1 SNHLY, CDR2 FYNNEI. The V end was cut by 3 bases, the J end by 4 bases, with 15 bases between. The CDR3 DNA follows: TGTGCCAGCAGTGATAAAGGGGTACTGGGCTATGGCTACACCTTC. It codes for CASSDKGVLGYGYTF.

This clone showed up just once. The CDR3 DNA follows: TGTGCCAGTACCCTAGGGGCTAGCGCGGTTCCCTACAATGAGCAGTTCTTC. Encoded protein: CASTLGASAVPYNEQFF. The chain recombines TRBV19 with TRBJ2-1; a weak D match, TRBD2 (6 bases). Germline CDR1 and CDR2: LNHDA and SQIVND (reference sequence). V shed 7 bases and J shed 2 bases, with 21 bases lying between them. The length of the CDR3 is 17 residues.

About this clone: Distinct nucleotide sequences in the sample also encode this CDR3. The rearrangement links TRBV7-9 to TRBJ2-7; 9 bases are a match to TRBD1. Germline V gene data show CDR1 as SEHNR and CDR2 as FQNEAQ (reference sequence). This CDR3 contains 15 residues. The J segment lost 4 bases and the V segment lost 4 bases, leaving 8 bases of the junction unmatched. The CDR3 nucleotides are TGTGCCAGCAGCTCGGGACAGGGAGGATCGTACGAGCAGTACTTC. Protein product: CASSSGQGGSYEQYF.

The chain is built from TRBV9 and TRBJ2-4; TRBD2 matches 8 bases. The CDR3 spans 16 residues. V lost 4 bases, J lost 2 bases, and 8 bases stayed unmatched. The germline CDR1 and CDR2 sequences are SGDLS and YYNGEE. CDR3 protein: CASSLGAGETKNIQYF. The CDR3 DNA reads TGTGCCAGCAGCCTTGGAGCGGGGGAGACCAAAAACATTCAGTACTTC.

This clone was detected once. This chain connects TRBV6-1 to TRBJ2-1; 15 bases line up with TRBD2. The CDR3 runs to 18 residues. Trimming took 4 bases from V and 5 from J; bases not matched to a gene: 9. Per germline, CDR1 MNHNS and CDR2 SASEGT. The CDR3 here is CASSAIGLAGGPHNEQFF. CDR3 coding DNA: TGTGCCAGCAGTGCAATTGGACTAGCGGGAGGGCCGCACAATGAGCAGTTCTTC.

The V call is TRBV5-4, the J call TRBJ2-5; weak D call: TRBD2 (5 bases). From germline, CDR1 is SGHNT and CDR2 YYREEE (reference sequence). The CDR3 runs to 13 residues. V was pared by 2 bases and J by 1 base, with 6 bases between. CDR3 residues: CASSFTSQETQYF. The CDR3 DNA is TGTGCCAGCAGCTTTACTAGCCAAGAGACCCAGTACTTC.